Listed below are T cell receptor beta chains from one sample, sequenced in a study of blood T cell repertoires in COVID-19. Libraries were prepared by immunoSEQ multiplex PCR; TCRdb keeps only in-frame clonotypes and omits some of them. The sample shows 95,000 to 110,000 clones, 80% to 85% of them seen only once. Material for sequencing was peripheral blood. Receptor source: a human donor in a cohort sampled during active COVID-19. The CDR3 runs from the conserved cysteine through the conserved F or W. D genes are given only for firm matches. Rows give clone size only sometimes, using once, few, many, or a class for an expanded clone.

d_call,j_call,v_call,clone_size,cdr3_nt,cdr3_aa
TRBD2,TRBJ2-1,TRBV6-6,NA,TGTGCCAGCAGTTACGGGACTAGCGGACTCAATGAGCAGTTCTTC,CASSYGTSGLNEQFF
TRBD1,TRBJ1-3,TRBV28,NA,TGTGCCAGCAGTTCCTCCCCGGACAGGGTAAACACCATATATTTT,CASSSSPDRVNTIYF
TRBD2,TRBJ2-1,TRBV28,NA,TGTGCCAGCAGTTTACCAGCGGGAAGCTACAATGAGCAGTTCTTC,CASSLPAGSYNEQFF
NA,TRBJ2-3,TRBV18,NA,TGTGCCAGCTCACCCAACACAGATACGCAGTATTTT,CASSPNTDTQYF
NA,TRBJ2-4,TRBV7-2,NA,TGTGCCAGCAGCCCTCCAGGGGGGAGCATTCAGTACTTC,CASSPPGGSIQYF
NA,TRBJ2-3,TRBV6-5,once,TGTGCCAGCAGCCGACTACTAGCAGATACGCAGTATTTT,CASSRLLADTQYF
NA,TRBJ2-1,TRBV18,NA,TGTGCCAGCTCACCACCGGCGGGGACCGTGGACTACAATGAGCAGTTCTTC,CASSPPAGTVDYNEQFF
TRBD1,TRBJ2-1,TRBV15,NA,TGTGCCACCAGCATAGGACAGGGGGCCTACAATGAGCAGTTCTTC,CATSIGQGAYNEQFF
TRBD1,TRBJ2-5,TRBV6-5,few,TGTGCCAGCAGAACACAGGGGGCAGGAGGAGAGACCCAGTACTTC,CASRTQGAGGETQYF
TRBD1,TRBJ2-2,TRBV4-3,NA,TGCGCCAGCAGCGTCGGGGACAGGGGGCGCGCCGGGGAGCTGTTTTTT,CASSVGDRGRAGELFF
NA,TRBJ2-2,TRBV12-3/TRBV12-4,NA,TGTGCCAGCACCGCCGGAGGGCCCGGGGAGCTGTTTTTT,CASTAGGPGELFF
TRBD1,TRBJ1-6,TRBV2,NA,TGTGCCAGCAGTGGGGACAGGGGAGGGAATTCACCCCTCCACTTT,CASSGDRGGNSPLHF
TRBD1,TRBJ1-2,TRBV6-5,NA,TGTGCCAGCAGTTACCGGGACAGGGGATTATATGGCTACACCTTC,CASSYRDRGLYGYTF
NA,TRBJ1-4,TRBV14,NA,TGTGCCAGCAGCCATTCCAGCGGAGACTTTAATGAAAAACTGTTTTTT,CASSHSSGDFNEKLFF
TRBD2,TRBJ2-7,TRBV7-8,NA,TGTGCCAGCAGCTTAGGAGGACTAGCGGATTACGAGCAGTACTTC,CASSLGGLADYEQYF
TRBD1,TRBJ2-5,TRBV4-2,NA,TGTGCCAGCAGCCAAGTCGACAGGGATGAGACCCAGTACTTC,CASSQVDRDETQYF
TRBD1,TRBJ2-4,TRBV6-2/TRBV6-3,NA,TGTGCCAGCAGTGCCGGGACAGGGAAAAACATTCAGTACTTC,CASSAGTGKNIQYF
NA,TRBJ1-4,TRBV2,NA,TGTGCCAGCAGTGAACAGGGGCTTAATGAAAAACTGTTTTTT,CASSEQGLNEKLFF
TRBD2,TRBJ2-1,TRBV10-3,few,TGTGCCATCAATTTGGGACTAGCGGGTGAAAATGAGCAGTTCTTC,CAINLGLAGENEQFF
TRBD1,TRBJ2-1,TRBV2,NA,TGTGCCAGCAGTGGGGACAGGGGCCTCTACAATGAGCAGTTCTTC,CASSGDRGLYNEQFF
NA,TRBJ2-3,TRBV7-3,NA,TGTGCCAGCAGCTCCAGCGGGACACCCAGCACAGATACGCAGTATTTT,CASSSSGTPSTDTQYF
TRBD1,TRBJ1-3,TRBV7-2,NA,TGTGCCAGCAGCGCGGACAGGGGGCAATACACCATATATTTT,CASSADRGQYTIYF
NA,TRBJ1-4,TRBV27,NA,TGTGCCAGCACTCTTGCACGACCAGGAGGGCATATGGGAAAACTGTTTTTT,CASTLARPGGHMGKLFF
TRBD2,TRBJ2-1,TRBV3-1/TRBV3-2,NA,TGTGCCAGCAGCCAAATGGCGGGAGGAGCGGGCAATGAGCAGTTCTTC,CASSQMAGGAGNEQFF
NA,TRBJ1-5,TRBV28,NA,TGTGCCAGCAGTTTTTCCTCTGGAGGACGCAATCAGCCCCAGCATTTT,CASSFSSGGRNQPQHF
NA,TRBJ2-7,TRBV18,NA,TGTGCCAGCTCACCTCCGAAACACGAGGAAGGCTACGAGCAGTACTTC,CASSPPKHEEGYEQYF
TRBD1,TRBJ1-1,TRBV18,few,TGTGCCAGCTCACAGACAGGGACCCCTGAAGCTTTCTTT,CASSQTGTPEAFF
TRBD1,TRBJ2-2,TRBV5-6,NA,TGTGCCAGCAGCTCACGGTTTCAGGGGGCCGGGGAGCTGTTTTTT,CASSSRFQGAGELFF
NA,TRBJ1-5,TRBV12-5,NA,TGTGCTAGTGTCACCCAGGGTCTCAATCAGCCCCAGCATTTT,CASVTQGLNQPQHF
TRBD2,TRBJ2-1,TRBV7-3,NA,TGTGCCAGCAGCTCCCTAGCGGGAGCCTACAATGAGCAGTTCTTC,CASSSLAGAYNEQFF
NA,TRBJ1-2,TRBV4-1,once,TGCGCCAGCAGCCACCCCGGCCCCGCAGGGCCTAGCTATGGCTACACCTTC,CASSHPGPAGPSYGYTF
TRBD2,TRBJ2-3,TRBV5-1,NA,TGCGCCAGCAGCTTGTTTCTAGCGGGAGATACGCAGTATTTT,CASSLFLAGDTQYF